The clone carrying this TCR beta chain was seen more than once but under ten times. Antigen unknown. There were healthy Caucasian individuals from Russia, aged about 6 to 100, serving as donors. The amount of total RNA extracted per sample was at least 5.5 micrograms. Combining a sample-barcoded 5' primer with a J-beta primer mix, a second PCR ran for 7 to 11 cycles. MiXCR was run by TCRdb on the 5' RACE reads, yielding one entry per CDR3 protein. The sample contains about 730,000 distinct CDR3 sequences, roughly 44% of which appear only once. This sample was included in a study of blood T cells in healthy people across ages. Findings of the study overall: The unknown donor CMV status may have confounded expanded clonotype changes. Calculation of diversity from one million T cells yielded estimates considered to be underestimates.

This TCR derives from a woman aged 60 to 75 in good health. The sample was blood.

CDR3 sequence (DNA): TGTGCCAGCAGTGACGCGATCGCCACTGAAGCTTTCTTT. This gives the protein CASSDAIATEAFF. The chain carries TRBV6-5 and TRBJ1-1; no firm D call. This CDR3 region has 13 residues. Germline-derived CDR1 and CDR2 are MNHEY and SVGAGI. Trimming removed 5 bases at V and 4 bases at J, with 11 bases between.